This T cell receptor beta chain was sequenced in a study of blood T cell repertoires in COVID-19. Only one count was recorded for this clone. Germline V CDR1 and CDR2: SGHKS, YYEKEE (reference sequence). CDR3 size: 15 residues. The trim removed 4 bases at V and 2 bases at J, leaving 8 bases unmatched. Assay used: immunoSEQ multiplex PCR; TCRdb lists only in-frame clones, some missing. The data hold approximately 20,000 clones, with 91% observed a single time. The sequence came from a human donor in a cohort sampled during active COVID-19. The material sequenced was peripheral blood. This sequence joins TRBV5-5 and TRBJ1-1; 7 positions agree with TRBD1. The chain's CDR3 is CASSPQGQRNTEAFF. The CDR3 region has the DNA TGTGCCAGCAGCCCCCAGGGACAGAGAAACACTGAAGCTTTCTTT.